A selection of T cell receptor beta chains follows, all from one sample in a study of blood T cell repertoires in COVID-19. Assay used: immunoSEQ multiplex PCR; TCRdb lists only in-frame clones, some missing. This sample carries some 350,000 clones, roughly 84% of them seen once, and the ten largest clones take 2.5% to 3%. The sequenced material came from PBMCs or T cells enriched from blood (not recorded which). The source is a woman aged 25 to 39 who had recovered from COVID-19. Each CDR3 is given with its conserved first and last residue. A D gene is named only where the DNA matches it firmly. Clone size is stated in some rows and not others, as once, few, many or a class when expanded.

abundance: NA; d_gene: NA; v_gene: TRBV7-2; j_gene: TRBJ2-6; CDR3aa: CASSSSRANVLTF; CDR3nt: TGTGCCAGCAGCTCTTCTAGGGCCAACGTCCTGACTTTC
abundance: NA; d_gene: NA; v_gene: TRBV12-3/TRBV12-4; j_gene: TRBJ1-2; CDR3aa: CASNLGAGYGYTF; CDR3nt: TGTGCCAGCAACCTTGGAGCGGGGTATGGCTACACCTTC
abundance: NA; d_gene: NA; v_gene: TRBV19; j_gene: TRBJ1-1; CDR3aa: CASSSTGIKKTEAFF; CDR3nt: TGTGCCAGTAGTTCCACAGGGATAAAAAAAACTGAAGCTTTCTTT
abundance: NA; d_gene: NA; v_gene: TRBV28; j_gene: TRBJ1-2; CDR3aa: CASSLQGHGYTF; CDR3nt: TGTGCCAGCAGTTTGCAGGGGCATGGCTACACCTTC
abundance: NA; d_gene: NA; v_gene: TRBV7-8; j_gene: TRBJ1-1; CDR3aa: CASSRNRGGMNTEAFF; CDR3nt: TGTGCCAGCAGCCGAAACCGGGGGGGGATGAACACTGAAGCTTTCTTT
abundance: NA; d_gene: NA; v_gene: TRBV7-9; j_gene: TRBJ1-2; CDR3aa: CASSSANRDGYTF; CDR3nt: TGTGCCAGCAGCTCAGCCAACAGGGATGGCTACACCTTC
abundance: once; d_gene: NA; v_gene: TRBV10-3; j_gene: TRBJ1-5; CDR3aa: CAISEPGFNQPQHF; CDR3nt: TGTGCCATCAGTGAACCAGGGTTCAATCAGCCCCAGCATTTT
abundance: NA; d_gene: TRBD1; v_gene: TRBV19; j_gene: TRBJ1-5; CDR3aa: CASSILRHRGQSNQPQHF; CDR3nt: TGTGCCAGTAGTATCCTCCGCCACAGGGGACAGAGCAATCAGCCCCAGCATTTT
abundance: NA; d_gene: TRBD1; v_gene: TRBV2; j_gene: TRBJ1-1; CDR3aa: CASRSIGQGVTEAFF; CDR3nt: TGTGCCAGCAGATCGATCGGACAGGGGGTTACTGAAGCTTTCTTT
abundance: NA; d_gene: TRBD1; v_gene: TRBV15; j_gene: TRBJ1-2; CDR3aa: CATSRRGQGLANYGYTF; CDR3nt: TGTGCCACCAGCAGACGCGGACAGGGGCTAGCTAACTATGGCTACACCTTC
abundance: NA; d_gene: TRBD2; v_gene: TRBV10-1; j_gene: TRBJ2-3; CDR3aa: CASSGTSGADTQYF; CDR3nt: TGCGCCAGCAGTGGGACTAGCGGGGCAGATACGCAGTATTTT
abundance: NA; d_gene: NA; v_gene: TRBV6-5; j_gene: TRBJ1-1; CDR3aa: CASSLRPTMNTEAFF; CDR3nt: TGTGCCAGCAGTCTCCGGCCAACTATGAACACTGAAGCTTTCTTT
abundance: once; d_gene: NA; v_gene: TRBV7-6; j_gene: TRBJ2-1; CDR3aa: CASSLYPANEQFF; CDR3nt: TGTGCCAGCAGCTTATATCCAGCGAATGAGCAGTTCTTC
abundance: NA; d_gene: NA; v_gene: TRBV18; j_gene: TRBJ2-7; CDR3aa: CASSPAVGSGSYEQYF; CDR3nt: TGTGCCAGCTCACCAGCGGTTGGTAGCGGCTCCTACGAGCAGTACTTC
abundance: NA; d_gene: NA; v_gene: TRBV2; j_gene: TRBJ2-7; CDR3aa: CASRGLTSFYEQYF; CDR3nt: TGTGCCAGCAGAGGACTAACGAGCTTCTACGAGCAGTACTTC
abundance: NA; d_gene: TRBD2; v_gene: TRBV28; j_gene: TRBJ2-5; CDR3aa: CAAQSGSKTQYF; CDR3nt: TGTGCTGCCCAGAGCGGGAGTAAAACCCAGTACTTC
abundance: NA; d_gene: NA; v_gene: TRBV7-9; j_gene: TRBJ1-1; CDR3aa: CASSPGENTEAFF; CDR3nt: TGTGCCAGCAGCCCGGGGGAGAACACTGAAGCTTTCTTT